The 22 T cell receptor beta chains given below trace back to one sample, sequenced in a study of blood T cell repertoires in COVID-19. Here immunoSEQ multiplex PCR was the method, and the copy in TCRdb shows in-frame clones only, minus some. The data contain 200,000 to 250,000 clones, 86% of them singletons. The specimen was peripheral blood. These receptors all come from a woman aged 50 to 60 with acute or convalescent COVID-19.

The chain has TRBV6-2 or TRBV6-3 and TRBJ1-1, with TRBD1 matching over 9 bases. Germline values: CDR1 MNHEY, CDR2 SVGEGT. This CDR3 region has 13 residues. With V trimmed by 6 bases and J by 8 bases, 7 bases remained unmatched. The CDR3 DNA sequence: TGTGCCAGCAGCAATCACAGGGGGCGAGAAGCTTTCTTT. This gives the protein CASSNHRGREAFF.

The rearrangement links TRBV21-1 to TRBJ2-7; the listed D gene, TRBD1, was not tested against the DNA. TRBV21-1 has pseudogene status. The CDR3 spans 15 residues. In DNA, the CDR3 is TGTGCCAGCAGCAAAAACAGGGAAAGATCCTACGAGCAGTACTTC. It is translated as CASSKNRERSYEQYF.

This clone was seen once. The genes are TRBV30 and TRBJ2-7; 10 positions match TRBD2. This CDR3 is 13 amino acids long. With 7 bases clipped from V and 2 bases from J, the junction kept 5 bases outside the gene matches. From germline, CDR1 is GTSNPN and CDR2 SVGIG (reference sequence). The CDR3 sequence is CASLAGVPYEQYF. In DNA, the CDR3 is TGTGCCTCCCTAGCGGGAGTGCCCTACGAGCAGTACTTC.

This rearrangement joins TRBV4-1 to TRBJ2-1; 8 bases agree with TRBD2. The CDR3 spans 15 residues. The germline V gene has CDR1 MGHRA and CDR2 YSYEKL. Trimming took 4 bases from V and 10 from J; bases not matched to a gene: 12. CDR3 protein: CASSRLAFFTQEQFF. The CDR3 bases are TGCGCCAGCAGCCGACTAGCGTTCTTCACCCAGGAGCAGTTCTTC.

The rearrangement uses TRBV7-8 and TRBJ2-3; TRBD2 matches 8 bases. V was clipped by 5 bases and J by 0 bases; unmatched bases: 16. The CDR3 is 19 residues long. The germline CDR1 and CDR2 sequences are SGHVS and FQNEAQ. The CDR3 loop reads CASSGRRSAGAVSTDTQYF. CDR3 coding DNA: TGTGCCAGCAGCGGACGGAGGTCAGCGGGGGCCGTCAGCACAGATACGCAGTATTTT.

V and J are TRBV5-1 and TRBJ2-7; tentatively, D is TRBD1 (5 bases). The length of the CDR3 is 14 residues. Trimming removed 5 bases at V and 5 bases at J, with 17 bases between. Germline values: CDR1 SGHRS, CDR2 YFSETQ. In nucleotides, the CDR3 is TGCGCCAGCAGACCCCCTCAGGGTGGCAACGAGCAGTACTTC. This translates into CASRPPQGGNEQYF.

V usage is TRBV23-1 and J usage is TRBJ1-1; possibly TRBD1 for D (6 bases). TRBV23-1 belongs to the ORF category, with a function that is uncertain. The CDR3 loop spans 15 amino acids. Trimming shortened V by 0 bases and J by 6 bases, and 14 bases separated the two germline ends. CDR3 sequence reads: CASSQSRGHVAEAFF. The CDR3 DNA follows: TGCGCCAGCAGTCAATCTAGGGGACATGTCGCTGAAGCTTTCTTT.

The genes are TRBV19 and TRBJ2-2, with TRBD1 matching over 9 bases. Germline CDR1 reads LNHDA; CDR2 reads SQIVND (reference sequence). After removal of 8 bases from V and 5 bases from J, the junction contained 9 bases not matched to a gene. The CDR3 has 15 amino acids. Written as DNA, the CDR3 is TGTGCCAGTTCCTACCGGGACAGGGTAACCGGGGAGCTGTTTTTT. Its protein is CASSYRDRVTGELFF.

The chain employs TRBV18 and TRBJ2-2; 11 bases fit TRBD2. V was pared by 3 bases and J by 5 bases, with 5 bases of the junction left unmatched. CDR1 and CDR2 from the germline V gene are KGHSH and LQKENI. The CDR3 has 16 amino acids. The CDR3 reads CASSPELAGVTGELFF. CDR3 DNA: TGTGCCAGCTCACCTGAACTAGCGGGAGTTACCGGGGAGCTGTTTTTT.

This sequence joins TRBV2 and TRBJ2-2, with 11 bases identical to TRBD1. This CDR3 region has 14 residues. Trimming took 9 bases from V and 4 from J; bases not matched to a gene: 4. The V gene's germline CDR1 is SNHLY and CDR2 FYNNEI. The CDR3 DNA reads TGTGCCAGAACAGGGACAGGGGGCACCGGGGAGCTGTTTTTT. This sequence encodes CARTGTGGTGELFF.

This chain joins TRBV10-2 and TRBJ2-7; possible D gene TRBD1, 6 bases. V shed 7 bases and J shed 6 bases, with 19 bases lying between them. The CDR3 contains 14 residues. The germline V gene encodes CDR1 WSHSY and CDR2 SAAADI. Here the CDR3 DNA reads TGCGCCAGCACCCCACAGGGTCCCGAAGGCGAGCAGTACTTC. It translates to CASTPQGPEGEQYF.

The chain joins TRBV5-8 to TRBJ1-1; D unclear. The CDR3 spans 14 residues. Germline loops: CDR1 SGHTS, CDR2 YDEGEE. V dropped 4 bases and J dropped 1 base, with 11 bases sitting between them. The CDR3 protein is CASSRSPWNTEAFF. The CDR3 DNA reads TGTGCCAGCAGCCGGAGCCCTTGGAACACTGAAGCTTTCTTT.

CDR3 in DNA: TGTGCCAGCAGGTCTAGCGGGAGAAGCACAGATACGCAGTATTTT. Translating it yields CASRSSGRSTDTQYF. The chain links TRBV5-6 to TRBJ2-3; TRBD2 aligns across 10 bases. With 5 bases clipped from V and 0 bases from J, the junction kept 3 bases outside the gene matches. Germline V gene sequence: CDR1 SGHDT, CDR2 YYEEEE. The CDR3 totals 15 residues.

The CDR3 region has the DNA TGCGCCAGCAGCCAAGATTGGACTAGCGGCTACGAGCAGTACTTC. It yields the protein CASSQDWTSGYEQYF. The chain is built from TRBV4-3 and TRBJ2-7, with TRBD2 identical over 10 bases. Trimming removed 0 bases from V and 3 bases from J; junction bases left unmatched: 2. The CDR3 length is 15 residues. CDR1 is LGHNA, CDR2 YSLEER, per germline.

This chain joins TRBV7-2 and TRBJ1-6; TRBD1 matches 8 bases. V gave up 3 bases and J gave up 0 bases; unmatched junction bases: 7. Germline assignment: CDR1 SGHTA and CDR2 FQGNSA. CDR3 length: 18 amino acids. The CDR3: CASSLGGQDVSYNSPLHF. The CDR3 region has the DNA TGTGCCAGCAGCTTGGGGGGACAGGACGTCTCCTATAATTCACCCCTCCACTTT.

This clone has just a few counts. The chain combines TRBV30 with TRBJ2-5; D perhaps matches TRBD1 (6 bases). Per the germline V gene, CDR1 is GTSNPN and CDR2 is SVGIG (reference sequence). This CDR3 comprises 12 residues. Trimming pared 4 bases from V and 3 bases from J, leaving 9 bases between. The CDR3 DNA reads TGTGCCTGGACTGGGGACAAAGAGACCCAGTACTTC. The encoded protein is CAWTGDKETQYF.

V and J are TRBV21-1 and TRBJ1-5; TRBD1, the table's D call, lacks a check against the DNA. TRBV21-1 is a documented pseudogene. The CDR3 is 16 residues long. DNA for the CDR3: TGTGCCAGCAGCAAAGACCCGGCAGGGGGCAATCAGCCCCAGCATTTT. Amino acids: CASSKDPAGGNQPQHF.

The V call is TRBV9, the J call TRBJ2-5, with D perhaps TRBD1 (8 bases). This CDR3 region has 16 residues. Trimming stripped 4 bases from V and 1 base from J, with 17 bases between. Germline lookup yields CDR1 SGDLS and CDR2 YYNGEE. The CDR3 bases are TGTGCCAGCAGCCCAGGGGAGGGACAGGTCCAAGAGACCCAGTACTTC. This encodes CASSPGEGQVQETQYF.

This clone has a handful of counts. The genes are TRBV5-1 and TRBJ2-5; 7 nucleotides align to TRBD1. Germline assignment: CDR1 SGHRS and CDR2 YFSETQ. J was trimmed by 2 bases and V by 4 bases; bases with no gene match: 5. This CDR3 has 14 residues. CDR3 sequence (DNA): TGCGCCAGCAGCCCCGGACAGGCTCAAGAGACCCAGTACTTC. This encodes CASSPGQAQETQYF.

In the case of this clone: Distinct nucleotide sequences in the sample also encode this CDR3. This sequence joins TRBV18 and TRBJ1-1; D is possibly TRBD1 (6 bases). The CDR3 spans 15 residues. CDR1 and CDR2 (germline): KGHSH, LQKENI. Trimming removed 3 bases from V and 0 bases from J, with 11 bases in between. CDR3 sequence (DNA): TGTGCCAGCTCACCCGGGCAGGGGTTGAACACTGAAGCTTTCTTT. Translating it yields CASSPGQGLNTEAFF.

The count of this clone is one. This sequence joins TRBV3-1 (or the pseudogene TRBV3-2) and TRBJ2-5, with 11 bases identical to TRBD2. The junction had 7 bases not matched to a gene; V was cut back by 3 bases and J by 4 bases. Germline V gene lookup returns CDR1 LGHDT and CDR2 YNNKEL (reference sequence). The CDR3 is 16 residues long. The CDR3 DNA is TGTGCCAGCAGCCACCTACTAGCGGGGGACCTAGAGACCCAGTACTTC. Translated: CASSHLLAGDLETQYF.

The chain combines TRBV7-3 with TRBJ2-1, with 10 bases aligning to TRBD1. CDR3 length: 17 amino acids. Germline CDR1 and CDR2: SGHTA and FQGTGA. Trimming at V came to 2 bases and at J to 9 bases, leaving 13 bases not matched to a gene. In DNA form, the CDR3 reads TGTGCCAGCAGCTTATATTTCCCGGGACAGGGGAAGAGTGAGCAGTTCTTC. This translates into CASSLYFPGQGKSEQFF.